Presented here are 6 T cell receptor beta chains from one specimen sequenced in a study of cytomegalovirus exposure and HLA in healthy donors. The PCR employed 60 Vbeta primers together with 13 Jbeta primers. Sequencing was performed with immunoSEQ multiplex PCR; in TCRdb, only in-frame clones are kept and a portion is missing. Here the sample spans about 130,000 clones, roughly 84% being singletons. Sequencing was done on a sample of PBMCs. All receptors derive from a girl under 10 years old in good health and CMV-seronegative.

The genes are TRBV27 and TRBJ1-2; TRBD1 aligns across 8 bases. The J segment lost 3 bases and the V segment lost 6 bases, leaving 9 bases of the junction unmatched. This CDR3 contains 15 residues. The germline CDR1 and CDR2 sequences are MNHEY and SMNVEV (reference sequence). The CDR3 region is CASSLNDRGDYGYTF. CDR3 nucleotides: TGTGCCAGCAGCCTGAACGACAGGGGAGACTATGGCTACACCTTC.

This clone was recorded only once. The chain joins TRBV19 to TRBJ1-2, with D hard to call. The CDR3 sequence is 11 residues long. Looked up from germline, CDR1 is LNHDA and CDR2 is SQIVND (reference sequence). Trimming cost V 6 bases and J 8 bases, with 10 bases left between them. Written as DNA, the CDR3 is TGTGCCAGTAGCGAGGGAGGCGGCTACACCTTC. Residues: CASSEGGGYTF.

The J gene is TRBJ2-7, the V gene TRBV6-5; 9 positions agree with TRBD1. Germline V gives CDR1 MNHEY, CDR2 SVGAGI. The V segment lost 0 bases and the J segment 7 bases; nucleotides outside the gene matches: 10. The CDR3 extends over 16 amino acids. The CDR3 region has the DNA TGTGCCAGCAGTTACTCGATTGGACAGGGGATTTGGGAGCAGTACTTC. The encoded protein is CASSYSIGQGIWEQYF.

The chain couples TRBV7-2 to TRBJ2-3; 8 positions agree with TRBD1. Germline CDR1 is SGHTA and CDR2 is FQGNSA. J lost 3 bases, V lost 3 bases, and 17 bases had no gene match. The CDR3 spans 19 residues. CDR3 region: CASSFPRVTGALGTDTQYF. The DNA of the CDR3 is TGTGCCAGCAGCTTCCCCCGGGTGACAGGGGCGCTTGGAACAGATACGCAGTATTTT.

The CDR3, as DNA: TGTGCCAGCAGTGGCAGGGGGGACGGGGGAGGGGCCAACGTCCTGACTTTC. Amino acids: CASSGRGDGGGANVLTF. V usage is TRBV6-1 and J usage is TRBJ2-6; D is perhaps TRBD1 (7 bases). CDR1 and CDR2 (germline): MNHNS, SASEGT. Trimming took 4 bases from V and 4 from J, leaving 17 bases between them. The CDR3 consists of 17 residues.

This clone turned up a few times. The chain carries TRBV2 and TRBJ1-1; D remains ambiguous. This CDR3 contains 11 residues. Germline V gene sequence: CDR1 SNHLY, CDR2 FYNNEI. V was shortened by 7 bases and J by 4 bases, with 7 bases between the two germline ends. Here the CDR3 DNA reads TGTGCCAGCAAGCCGGGCACTGAAGCTTTCTTT. This translates into CASKPGTEAFF.